Listed here are 15 T cell receptor beta chains from one sample, sequenced in a study of control samples from healthy donors and cancer patients. Sequencing used immunoSEQ multiplex PCR; TCRdb keeps in-frame clones, though not all of them. The sample consists of about 92,000 clones, around 80% of them appearing once. The specimen was blood. The receptors derive from a woman aged 55-70 years in good health.

The chain recombines TRBV18 with TRBJ1-3, with D possibly TRBD1 on 6 matching bases. Germline V gene lookup returns CDR1 KGHSH and CDR2 LQKENI. The CDR3 loop spans 15 amino acids. The V gene lost 2 bases and the J gene lost 4 bases, with 12 bases spanning the gap. The CDR3 DNA is TGTGCCAGCTCACCAAACCCAACAGGGGGAAACACCATATATTTT. Translation gives CASSPNPTGGNTIYF.

V is TRBV5-1 and J is TRBJ2-5, with D maybe TRBD1 (5 bases). Between the trimmed V and J ends, which lost 0 bases and 5 bases, there was a span of 11 bases. CDR3 length: 14 residues. Germline assignment: CDR1 SGHRS and CDR2 YFSETQ. The chain's CDR3 is CASSLGAGKETQYF. DNA for the CDR3: TGCGCCAGCAGCTTGGGCGCAGGGAAGGAGACCCAGTACTTC.

Here the CDR3 DNA reads TGTGCCAGCAGTACAGGACCAATTAGCACAGATACGCAGTATTTT. This encodes CASSTGPISTDTQYF. The rearrangement uses TRBV28 and TRBJ2-3, with D perhaps matching TRBD1 (5 bases). This CDR3 comprises 15 residues. CDR1 is MDHEN and CDR2 is SYDVKM in the germline V gene. V was trimmed by 5 bases and J by 0 bases, leaving 12 bases between them.

The V gene is TRBV28, the J gene TRBJ2-2; 7 bases line up with TRBD2. This CDR3 is built from 13 residues. Germline V lookup: CDR1 MDHEN, CDR2 SYDVKM. V lost 6 bases to trimming and J lost 5 bases; unmatched junction nucleotides: 3. The CDR3 region has the DNA TGTGCCAGCAGATGGGGAGGGACCGGGGAGCTGTTTTTT. It translates to CASRWGGTGELFF.

The chain joins TRBV7-2 to TRBJ1-5; D not certain. CDR1 and CDR2 (germline): SGHTA, FQGNSA. The CDR3 is 12 residues long. V was trimmed by 3 bases and J by 6 bases, leaving 6 bases between them. As DNA, the CDR3 is TGTGCCAGCAGCTTCCAGAGTCAGCCCCAGCATTTT. It is translated as CASSFQSQPQHF.

The chain couples TRBV11-2 to TRBJ2-1; D is unresolved. With 5 bases removed from V and 3 bases from J, the gap between germline ends came to 8 bases. CDR1 is SGHAT and CDR2 is FQNNGV in the germline V gene. This CDR3 comprises 13 residues. Written as DNA, the CDR3 is TGTGCCAGCAGCGAACACCTCTACAATGAGCAGTTCTTC. Amino acid sequence: CASSEHLYNEQFF.

V is TRBV7-9 and J is TRBJ2-4; D perhaps matches TRBD2 (5 bases). CDR3 length: 15 residues. The V end lost 5 bases, the J end lost 3 bases, and 14 bases lay between the germline ends. CDR1 is SEHNR and CDR2 is FQNEAQ in the germline V gene (reference sequence). CDR3 amino acids: CASSLGLGNKNIQYF. Here the CDR3 DNA reads TGTGCCAGCAGCCTCGGACTGGGAAACAAAAACATTCAGTACTTC.

In its sample, this clone ranks as medium-sized. The V call is TRBV7-8, the J call TRBJ1-2; D may be TRBD1 (5 bases). The germline V and J ends were trimmed by 9 bases and 1 base, with 18 bases remaining between them. The CDR3 is 15 amino acids. In germline, CDR1 is SGHVS, CDR2 FQNEAQ. For the CDR3, the DNA is TGTGCCAGTAAACGGTTGGACACTAATAACTATGGCTACACCTTC. Amino acid sequence: CASKRLDTNNYGYTF.

This chain uses TRBV5-5 with TRBJ1-5; TRBD1 is a possible D gene (6 bases). Germline CDR1 reads SGHKS; CDR2 reads YYEKEE (reference sequence). The CDR3 spans 15 residues. Trimming stripped 0 bases from V and 7 bases from J, with 14 bases between. CDR3 coding DNA: TGTGCCAGCAGCTTGGCCGCAGGGGCACAGCAGCCCCAGCATTTT. It is translated as CASSLAAGAQQPQHF.

The chain couples TRBV2 to TRBJ1-4; D is undetermined. With 4 bases removed from V and 4 bases from J, the gap between germline ends came to 7 bases. The CDR3 extends over 13 amino acids. Germline-derived CDR1 and CDR2 are SNHLY and FYNNEI. The CDR3: CASSVGSNEKLFF. In DNA, the CDR3 is TGTGCCAGCAGTGTGGGCAGTAATGAAAAACTGTTTTTT. The whole variable domain, filled in from reference TRBV2 and TRBJ1-4, reads EPEVTQTPSHQVTQMGQEVILRCVPISNHLYFYWYRQILGQKVEFLVSFYNNEISEKSEIFDDQFSVERPDGSNFTLKIRSTKLEDSAMYFCASSVGSNEKLFFGSGTQLSVL.

The rearrangement uses TRBV15 and TRBJ1-5; D is ambiguous. Germline lookup yields CDR1 LNHNV and CDR2 YYDKDF (reference sequence). The CDR3 has 13 residues. Trimming took 11 bases from V and 3 from J, leaving 14 bases between them. CDR3 in amino acids: CALGEDHNQPQHF. The CDR3 DNA follows: TGTGCCCTGGGTGAGGACCACAATCAGCCCCAGCATTTT.

The chain joins TRBV27 to TRBJ1-2; 7 bases are a match to TRBD1. Germline CDR1 is MNHEY and CDR2 is SMNVEV (reference sequence). The CDR3 contains 14 residues. V dropped 6 bases and J dropped 2; count of bases not matched to a gene: 6. Written as DNA, the CDR3 is TGTGCCAGCAGGAGACAGGGCGGCAACTATGGCTACACCTTC. Translated, it gives CASRRQGGNYGYTF.

This chain connects TRBV7-2 to TRBJ1-5; maybe TRBD1 (5 bases). Germline V gene data show CDR1 as SGHTA and CDR2 as FQGNSA. The length of the CDR3 is 14 residues. V lost 4 bases to trimming and J lost 2 bases, with 9 bases between them. CDR3 protein: CASSSRGRNQPQHF. The CDR3 DNA sequence: TGTGCCAGCAGCTCTAGGGGCCGCAATCAGCCCCAGCATTTT.

The DNA of the CDR3 is TGCAGCGGGGGGGTGGAGTATACCCAGTACTTC. It specifies CSGGVEYTQYF. The chain uses TRBV29-1 and TRBJ2-5; weak D call: TRBD2 (6 bases). There are 11 residues in the CDR3. The germline V gene has CDR1 SQVTM and CDR2 ANQGSEA. V was pared by 7 bases and J by 8 bases, with 14 bases between.

The chain joins TRBV18 to TRBJ2-5, with D perhaps matching TRBD1 or TRBD2 (5 bases each). Trimming removed 5 bases from V and 4 bases from J, with 14 bases in between. Germline V gives CDR1 KGHSH, CDR2 LQKENI. The CDR3 is 14 residues long. The CDR3 bases are TGTGCCAGCTCAACCACTAGGGGTCCAGAGACCCAGTACTTC. Translated, it gives CASSTTRGPETQYF.